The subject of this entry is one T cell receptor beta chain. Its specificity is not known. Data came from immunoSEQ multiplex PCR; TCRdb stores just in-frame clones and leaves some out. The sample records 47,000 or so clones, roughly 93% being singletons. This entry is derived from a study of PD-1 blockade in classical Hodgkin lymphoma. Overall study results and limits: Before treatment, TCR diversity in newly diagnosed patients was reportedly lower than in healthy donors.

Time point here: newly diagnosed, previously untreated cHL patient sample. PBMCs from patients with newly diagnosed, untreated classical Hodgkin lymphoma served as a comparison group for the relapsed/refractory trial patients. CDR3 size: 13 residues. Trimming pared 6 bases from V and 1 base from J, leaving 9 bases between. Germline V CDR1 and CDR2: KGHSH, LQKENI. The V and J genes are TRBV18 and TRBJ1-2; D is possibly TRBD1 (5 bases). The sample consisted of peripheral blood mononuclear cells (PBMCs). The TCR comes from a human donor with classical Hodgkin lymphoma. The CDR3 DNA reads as TGTGCCAGCTCGTCACAGGATAACTATGGCTACACCTTC. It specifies CASSSQDNYGYTF.